This TCR beta chain stems from a study of T-cell reconstitution after alpha-beta-depleted transplantation in children. This CDR3 has 10 residues. CDR1 is DFQATT and CDR2 is SNEGSKA in the germline V gene (reference sequence). V was clipped by 7 bases and J by 8 bases, with 11 bases between them. Using unique molecular identifiers, the investigators prepared the TCRbeta library. TCRdb reprocessed the PCR reads via MiXCR and lists one record per CDR3 protein. The data show 280,000 or so distinct CDR3 sequences, approximately 10% seen once. This clonotype was detected many times. The sequence was obtained from a male patient aged 2-9 years who had a stem cell transplant for chronic granulomatous disease, so the T cells may come from the graft donor. V gene TRBV20-1 combines with J gene TRBJ1-1, with D possibly being TRBD1 (5 bases). This specimen consisted of peripheral blood, obtained 180 days after TCRalphabeta/CD19-depleted stem cell transplant. CDR3 sequence reads: CSVYRGEAFF. CDR3 nucleotides: TGCAGTGTCTATCGGGGGGAAGCTTTCTTT.